One and the same sample provided the 27 T cell receptor beta chains below, sequenced in a study of early T cells in non-severe SARS-CoV-2 infection. TCRdb re-derived calls from the 5' RACE reads in MiXCR, one entry per CDR3 protein. The sample has 50,000 to 70,000 distinct CDR3 sequences, under 15% seen once. Material for sequencing was whole blood. Every receptor here comes from an adult who was a healthcare worker with PCR-confirmed SARS-CoV-2 infection or an uninfected control (not recorded which).

This clonotype came up many times. V usage is TRBV5-1 and J usage is TRBJ2-7; a weak D match, TRBD1 (6 bases). This CDR3 spans 14 amino acids. Deletions cut 6 bases from V and 7 bases from J, with 20 bases between. Germline V gives CDR1 SGHRS, CDR2 YFSETQ. CDR3 loop: CASTYEGQIGEQYF. The CDR3 coding sequence is TGCGCCAGCACCTATGAGGGACAAATCGGGGAGCAGTACTTC.

This clonotype was seen only a few times. The chain recombines TRBV18 with TRBJ1-2, with 9 bases matching TRBD1. Trimming removed 1 base from V and 6 bases from J; junction bases left unmatched: 12. This CDR3 region has 17 residues. Germline V gene lookup returns CDR1 KGHSH and CDR2 LQKENI. The CDR3 DNA is TGTGCCAGCTCACCACAAATAGGGACAGGGAAGGGAGATGGCTACACCTTC. Translated: CASSPQIGTGKGDGYTF.

This clonotype came up many times. CDR3 coding DNA: TGCAGCGCCATAAGACAGGGAAACTATGGCTACACCTTC. Protein product: CSAIRQGNYGYTF. V is TRBV29-1 and J is TRBJ1-2; TRBD1 agrees at 7 bases. Germline values: CDR1 SQVTM, CDR2 ANQGSEA. The CDR3 extends over 13 amino acids. V trimming: 7 bases; J trimming: 2 bases; junction bases outside the gene matches: 7.

The J gene is TRBJ1-2, the V gene TRBV20-1; D unclear. V was trimmed by 4 bases and J by 3 bases, leaving 12 bases between them. Germline V gene data show CDR1 as DFQATT and CDR2 as SNEGSKA (reference sequence). This CDR3 is built from 13 residues. CDR3 coding DNA: TGCAGTGCTAACCCAGGAGGATACTATGGCTACACCTTC. Translated: CSANPGGYYGYTF.

This clonotype was observed many times. The chain recombines TRBV7-2 with TRBJ2-1; no clear D gene. V shed 4 bases and J shed 2 bases, with 6 bases lying between them. This CDR3 region has 13 residues. Germline loops: CDR1 SGHTA, CDR2 FQGNSA. CDR3 nucleotides: TGTGCCAGCAGCTCCCAAGCCTACAATGAGCAGTTCTTC. This sequence encodes CASSSQAYNEQFF.

The rearrangement uses TRBV4-1 and TRBJ2-4; TRBD1 is a possible D gene (6 bases). The V end lost 2 bases, the J end lost 8 bases, and 10 bases lay between the germline ends. Germline V gene data show CDR1 as MGHRA and CDR2 as YSYEKL. The CDR3 totals 13 residues. The DNA for the CDR3 is TGCGCCAGCAGCCAACCACAGGGAGACATTCAGTACTTC. Its protein product is CASSQPQGDIQYF.

V and J are TRBV6-2 or TRBV6-3 and TRBJ2-1; TRBD2 matches at 12 bases. V was pared by 7 bases and J by 4 bases, with 8 bases of the junction left unmatched. This CDR3 spans 16 amino acids. Germline V gene sequence: CDR1 MNHEY, CDR2 SVGEGT. The CDR3 here is CASNQRTSGDYNEQFF. DNA for the CDR3: TGTGCCAGCAACCAGCGGACTAGCGGGGATTACAATGAGCAGTTCTTC.

This clonotype was recorded many times. The V call is TRBV4-3, the J call TRBJ2-7; D gene uncertain. Germline CDR1 LGHNA, CDR2 YSLEER. The CDR3 length is 13 residues. V dropped 4 bases and J dropped 7 bases, with 14 bases sitting between them. The CDR3 sequence: CASSLGLLGEQYF. The CDR3 DNA reads as TGCGCCAGCAGCCTTGGTCTATTAGGGGAGCAGTACTTC.

This clonotype was detected a few times. This chain connects TRBV6-5 to TRBJ2-7; 9 bases agree with TRBD1. After removal of 7 bases from V and 4 bases from J, the junction contained 8 bases not matched to a gene. Germline V gene data show CDR1 as MNHEY and CDR2 as SVGAGI. This CDR3 has 14 residues. The CDR3 DNA sequence: TGTGCCAGCACTAAACAGGGGGCGGTTTACGAGCAGTACTTC. Translated: CASTKQGAVYEQYF.

This clonotype appeared many times. The chain carries TRBV7-9 and TRBJ1-1; no reliable D call. The CDR3 is 15 residues long. Trimming took off 7 bases at V and 0 bases at J, with 15 bases between the two ends. Germline loops: CDR1 SEHNR, CDR2 FQNEAQ (reference sequence). As DNA, the CDR3 is TGTGCCAGCATCTCCTTGTCTGTCCTGAACACTGAAGCTTTCTTT. Encoded protein: CASISLSVLNTEAFF.

This clonotype showed up just a few times. The genes are TRBV9 and TRBJ1-5, with no clear D. Trimming shortened V by 0 bases and J by 2 bases, and 9 bases separated the two germline ends. The CDR3 has 15 residues. Looked up from germline, CDR1 is SGDLS and CDR2 is YYNGEE. DNA of the CDR3: TGTGCCAGCAGCGTAGAGGATGATGGCAATCAGCCCCAGCATTTT. Its translation is CASSVEDDGNQPQHF.

The chain carries TRBV5-1 and TRBJ2-7, with 8 nucleotides matching TRBD2. This CDR3 is 14 amino acids long. The V gene end was trimmed by 2 bases and the J gene end by 2 bases; junction bases not matched to a gene: 3. CDR1 SGHRS and CDR2 YFSETQ come from the germline V gene. The DNA of the CDR3 is TGCGCCAGCAGCTTAGAGGGACTAGCCTACGAGCAGTACTTC. Translating it yields CASSLEGLAYEQYF.

V and J are TRBV12-3 or TRBV12-4 and TRBJ1-3, with D unresolved. V lost 1 base to trimming and J lost 0 bases, with 7 bases between them. This CDR3 has 15 amino acids. CDR3 sequence: CASSLGSLSGNTIYF. In nucleotides, the CDR3 is TGTGCCAGCAGTTTAGGAAGTCTCTCTGGAAACACCATATATTTT.

This clonotype was counted between two and nine times. The gene calls are TRBV11-2 and TRBJ2-1; possible D gene TRBD2, 6 bases. The germline CDR1 and CDR2 sequences are SGHAT and FQNNGV. This CDR3 is built from 16 residues. V lost 7 bases and J lost 0, with 16 bases in between. Written as DNA, the CDR3 is TGTGCCAGCACCCCGATGAGGGGAGGCTCCTACAATGAGCAGTTCTTC. Its protein is CASTPMRGGSYNEQFF.

J is TRBJ2-1 and V is TRBV7-9, with TRBD1 matching 10 bases. The CDR3 has 15 amino acids. After removal of 1 base from V and 7 bases from J, the junction contained 4 bases not matched to a gene. Germline V CDR1 and CDR2: SEHNR, FQNEAQ (reference sequence). The CDR3 reads CASSLGDRGRNEQFF. DNA for the CDR3: TGTGCCAGCAGCTTAGGTGACAGGGGGCGAAATGAGCAGTTCTTC.

This clonotype has at least ten counts. The chain uses TRBV12-3 or TRBV12-4 and TRBJ1-5, with D possibly matching TRBD1 (5 bases). Trimming cost V 3 bases and J 5 bases, with 8 bases left between them. The CDR3 is made up of 13 amino acids. CDR3 DNA: TGTGCCAGCAGTTTGCAGGGCCATCAGCCCCAGCATTTT. This translates into CASSLQGHQPQHF.

This clonotype was recorded at least ten times. The J gene is TRBJ2-3, the V gene TRBV20-1, with TRBD1 matching 7 bases. Germline V CDR1 and CDR2: DFQATT, SNEGSKA (reference sequence). The CDR3 is 13 amino acids. J lost 4 bases, V lost 6 bases, and 7 bases had no gene match. CDR3 sequence reads: CSARRQGADTQYF. The CDR3 DNA reads as TGCAGTGCCCGGCGTCAGGGGGCAGATACGCAGTATTTT.

This clonotype was seen only a few times. The chain recombines TRBV29-1 with TRBJ2-3; D call uncertain. CDR3 length equals 10 residues. Looked up from germline, CDR1 is SQVTM and CDR2 is ANQGSEA. Trimming pared 7 bases from V and 7 bases from J, leaving 9 bases between. The CDR3 loop reads CSASEYTQYF. CDR3 nucleotides: TGCAGCGCCTCAGAATATACGCAGTATTTT.

Concerning this clonotype: No conserved phenylalanine or tryptophan is present at the end of the CDR3, so a read error is the likely explanation. The chain is built from TRBV3-1 and TRBJ2-3; 11 bases agree with TRBD2. The CDR3 consists of 14 residues. The germline CDR1 and CDR2 sequences are LGHDT and YNNKEL (reference sequence). V shed 4 bases and J 5 bases; nucleotides not matched to a gene: 2. CDR3 nucleotide sequence: TGTGCCAGCAGCCCGGGACTAGCGGAAGATACGCAGTATTCT. This encodes CASSPGLAEDTQYS.

This clonotype was seen at least ten times. This chain uses TRBV12-3 or TRBV12-4 with TRBJ1-2, with 9 nucleotides matching TRBD1. V gave up 5 bases and J gave up 5 bases; unmatched junction bases: 6. The CDR3 sequence is 14 residues long. This CDR3 reads CASSPGTGPYGYTF. DNA of the CDR3: TGTGCCAGCAGTCCCGGGACAGGGCCATATGGCTACACCTTC.

This clonotype has ten or more counts. This chain uses TRBV9 with TRBJ1-6; 8 nucleotides match TRBD1. V was clipped by 2 bases and J by 7 bases; unmatched bases: 8. The V gene's germline CDR1 is SGDLS and CDR2 YYNGEE. This CDR3 has 16 residues. CDR3 in amino acids: CASSVDPGGENSPLHF. Here the CDR3 DNA reads TGTGCCAGCAGCGTTGACCCAGGGGGCGAGAATTCACCCCTCCACTTT.

This clonotype was counted only a few times. The rearrangement joins TRBV12-3 or TRBV12-4 to TRBJ2-5, with TRBD1 as a possible D gene (6 bases). V was cut by 7 bases and J by 0 bases, with 18 bases left in between. There are 16 residues in the CDR3. The CDR3 is CASKPGWGRDQETQYF. The CDR3 region has the DNA TGTGCCAGCAAGCCCGGTTGGGGGCGAGACCAAGAGACCCAGTACTTC.

This clonotype was observed a handful of times. The J gene is TRBJ1-6, the V gene TRBV12-3 or TRBV12-4; 8 bases line up with TRBD1. Losses at the gene ends were 5 bases for V and 9 bases for J; bases not matched to a gene: 6. This CDR3 spans 14 amino acids. In DNA, the CDR3 is TGTGCCAGCAGTGAAACAGGGGGTACTTCACCCCTCCACTTT. It specifies CASSETGGTSPLHF.

This clonotype was observed a few times. This rearrangement joins TRBV29-1 to TRBJ2-2; 8 positions agree with TRBD2. The junction had 7 bases not matched to a gene; V was cut back by 7 bases and J by 3 bases. There are 14 residues in the CDR3. Germline assignment: CDR1 SQVTM and CDR2 ANQGSEA. CDR3 sequence reads: CSGRSGTYTGELFF. The CDR3 nucleotides read TGCAGCGGGCGTAGCGGGACCTACACCGGGGAGCTGTTTTTT.

This clonotype was counted at least ten times. The V gene is TRBV6-5, the J gene TRBJ2-7; maybe TRBD1 (5 bases). The CDR3 has 14 amino acids. Trimming took 2 bases from V and 6 from J, leaving 14 bases between them. Germline V gives CDR1 MNHEY, CDR2 SVGAGI. CDR3 coding DNA: TGTGCCAGCAGTTACGGTGGGGCTTTGGCCGAGCAGTACTTC. It is translated as CASSYGGALAEQYF.

The chain couples TRBV5-1 to TRBJ1-1; weak D call: TRBD1 (6 bases). The CDR3 extends over 15 amino acids. V lost 3 bases to trimming and J lost 4 bases, with 16 bases between them. Per the germline V gene, CDR1 is SGHRS and CDR2 is YFSETQ. The CDR3 is CASSSGAGVGTEAFF. CDR3 in DNA: TGCGCCAGCAGCTCGGGCGCAGGGGTCGGCACTGAAGCTTTCTTT.

This clonotype appeared many times. J is TRBJ2-1 and V is TRBV5-1, with unresolved D. Germline loops: CDR1 SGHRS, CDR2 YFSETQ. V was pared by 4 bases and J by 4 bases, with 9 bases between. This CDR3 has 13 amino acids. The CDR3, as DNA: TGCGCCAGCAGCCCACCAAAGTACAATGAGCAGTTCTTC. It encodes CASSPPKYNEQFF.